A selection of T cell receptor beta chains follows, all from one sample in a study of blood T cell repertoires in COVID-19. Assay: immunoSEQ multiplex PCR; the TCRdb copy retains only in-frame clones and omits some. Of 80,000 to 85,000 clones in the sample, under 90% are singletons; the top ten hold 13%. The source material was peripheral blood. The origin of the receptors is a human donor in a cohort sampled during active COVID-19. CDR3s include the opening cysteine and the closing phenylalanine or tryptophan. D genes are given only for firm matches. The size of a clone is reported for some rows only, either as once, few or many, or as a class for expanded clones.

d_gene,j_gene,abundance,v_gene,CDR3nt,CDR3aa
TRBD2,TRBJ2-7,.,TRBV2,TGTGCCAGCAGGGAGTCTAGCGGTTCCTACGAGCAGTACTTC,CASRESSGSYEQYF
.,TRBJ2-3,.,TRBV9,TGTGCCAGCAGCCCGCGGGGCTTCACTGATACGCAGTATTTT,CASSPRGFTDTQYF
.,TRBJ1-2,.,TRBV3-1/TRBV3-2,TGTGCCAGCAGCCAAGGGGTGGCGGCAGGGCTTTTCTATGGCTACACCTTC,CASSQGVAAGLFYGYTF
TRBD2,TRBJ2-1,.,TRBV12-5,TGTGCTAGTGGTTTGGTAAGTCTCCCCCTGAGCGGGGGGGTGACCTACAATGAGCAGTTCTTC,CASGLVSLPLSGGVTYNEQFF
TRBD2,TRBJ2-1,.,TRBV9,TGTGCCAGCAGCGCCTCACTAGCGTATAGCTCCTACAATGAGCAGTTCTTC,CASSASLAYSSYNEQFF
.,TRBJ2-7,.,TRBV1,TGCACCAGCAGCCAAGTACACCGAATCCGGGGTCGGTACGAGCAGTACTTC,CTSSQVHRIRGRYEQYF
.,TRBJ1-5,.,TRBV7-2,TGTGCCAGCAGCTTACTAGGTTACAATCAGCCCCAGCATTTT,CASSLLGYNQPQHF
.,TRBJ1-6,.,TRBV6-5,TGTGCCAGCAGTTACCGGTACGGGTCACGGTCACCCCTCCACTTT,CASSYRYGSRSPLHF
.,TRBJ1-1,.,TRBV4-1,TGCGCCAGCAGCCAAGCGTGGGGACAAGCGAACACTGAAGCTTTCTTT,CASSQAWGQANTEAFF
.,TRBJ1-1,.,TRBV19,TGTGCCAGTAGTGCAACAGTGAACACTGAAGCTTTCTTT,CASSATVNTEAFF
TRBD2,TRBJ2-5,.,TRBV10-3,TGTGCCATCAGCGCCGAGACTAGCGGGGTGGAGACCCAGTACTTC,CAISAETSGVETQYF
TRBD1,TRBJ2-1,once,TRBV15,TGTGCCACCAGACAGGGGTGGTACAATGAGCAGTTCTTC,CATRQGWYNEQFF
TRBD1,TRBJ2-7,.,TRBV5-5,TGTGCCAGCAGCTTGGATGGGACAGCCACCTACGAGCAGTACTTC,CASSLDGTATYEQYF
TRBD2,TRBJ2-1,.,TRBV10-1,TGCGCCAGCTCTAGCGGGGGTTCCTACAATGAGCAGTTCTTC,CASSSGGSYNEQFF
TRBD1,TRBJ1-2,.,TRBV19,TGTGCCAGTAGTCGGGCAGGGGGCGCTTTTAACTATGGCTACACCTTC,CASSRAGGAFNYGYTF
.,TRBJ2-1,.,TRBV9,TGTGCCAGCTCCCAAATGGGGCGGGGTGAGCAGTTCTTC,CASSQMGRGEQFF
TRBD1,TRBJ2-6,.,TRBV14,TGTGCCAGCAGCCACACAATACAGGGGGCGGCCAACGTCCTGACTTTC,CASSHTIQGAANVLTF
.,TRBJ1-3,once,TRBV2,TGTGCCAGCAGGGAGGACCCAGGGGTACTTGGAAACACCATATATTTT,CASREDPGVLGNTIYF
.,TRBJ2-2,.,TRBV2,TGTGCCAGCAGTGCGGGGCGGGGGCTACACACCGGGGAGCTGTTTTTT,CASSAGRGLHTGELFF
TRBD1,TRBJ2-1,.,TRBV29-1,TGCAGCGTCGGACAGGGGGCGAGGCAGTTCTTC,CSVGQGARQFF
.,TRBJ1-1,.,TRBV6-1,TGTGCCAGCAGTGAAGTCAGGCGGGCTGAAGCTTTCTTT,CASSEVRRAEAFF
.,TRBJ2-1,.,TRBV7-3,TGTGCCAGCAGCGAAAGGGGGAGCTCCTACAATGAGCAGTTCTTC,CASSERGSSYNEQFF
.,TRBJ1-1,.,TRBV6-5,TGTGCCAGCAGCCTCAGGGAGGACACTGAAGCTTTCTTT,CASSLREDTEAFF
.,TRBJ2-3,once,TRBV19,TGTGCCAGTAGAGAGGCAGGGGGGTTTGCGGATACGCAGTATTTT,CASREAGGFADTQYF
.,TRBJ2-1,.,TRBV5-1,TGCGCCAGCAGCTTGGGGACATCTGTGGATGAGCAGTTCTTC,CASSLGTSVDEQFF
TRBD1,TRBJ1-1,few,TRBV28,TGTGCCAGCAGTTTAGACAGGGGCACTGAAGCTTTCTTT,CASSLDRGTEAFF
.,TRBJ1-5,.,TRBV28,TGTGCCAGCAGTTTATTTGCAGGGCGGAATCAGCCCCAGCATTTT,CASSLFAGRNQPQHF
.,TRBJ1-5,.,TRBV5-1,TGCGCCAGCAAACTCGATTATAGCAATCAGCCCCAGCATTTT,CASKLDYSNQPQHF
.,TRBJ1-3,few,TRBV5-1,TGCGCCAGCAGCTTGGCCCAAACAGGGCTCTCTGGAAACACCATATATTTT,CASSLAQTGLSGNTIYF
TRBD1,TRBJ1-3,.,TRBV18,TGTGCCAGCTCACCACTCCCCCAGGGGGCCACCTCTTCTGGAAACACCATATATTTT,CASSPLPQGATSSGNTIYF
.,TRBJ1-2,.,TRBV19,TGTGCCAGCAATACAGGGTTGGGCTACACCTTC,CASNTGLGYTF
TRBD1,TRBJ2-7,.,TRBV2,TGTGCCAGCAGTGACTTGGACAGGGGAAGAGGAGTGCAGTACTTC,CASSDLDRGRGVQYF
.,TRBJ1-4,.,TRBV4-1,TGCGCCAGCAGCCAAGTCCGTACAACTAATGAAAAACTGTTTTTT,CASSQVRTTNEKLFF
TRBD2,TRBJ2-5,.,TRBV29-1,TGCAGCGTTGCGGGACTAGCGGGGGGGCCGGGGGAGACCCAGTACTTC,CSVAGLAGGPGETQYF
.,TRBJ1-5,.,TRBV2,TGTGCCAGCGCTCGTGGGTCAGGGCTGCATCAGCCCCAGCATTTT,CASARGSGLHQPQHF
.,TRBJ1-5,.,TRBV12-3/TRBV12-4,TGTGCCAGCAGGGTCGGGAGCAATCAGCCCCAGCATTTT,CASRVGSNQPQHF
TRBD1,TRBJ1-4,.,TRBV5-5,TGTGCCAGCAGCTTGAGCACAGGGGAGGAAAAACTGTTTTTT,CASSLSTGEEKLFF
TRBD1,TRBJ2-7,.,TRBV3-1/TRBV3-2,TGTGCCAGCAGCCCATCGGGACAGGGATACGAGCAGTACTTC,CASSPSGQGYEQYF
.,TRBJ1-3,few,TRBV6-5,TGTGCCAGCAGAGACAGGCGGGTTTCTGGAAACACCATATATTTT,CASRDRRVSGNTIYF